Listed below are T cell receptor beta chains from one sample, sequenced in a study of Ad26.COV2.S vaccination and SARS-CoV-2 variants. This table comes from immunoSEQ multiplex PCR, and its TCRdb copy is limited to in-frame clones, with some not included. The repertoire holds roughly 700,000 clones, with 70% to 90% as singletons. Sample: peripheral blood, taken in a trial of Ad26.COV2.S vaccine versus placebo. These receptors all stem from a person aged 18 to 59 who received the Ad26.COV2.S COVID-19 vaccine or a placebo. The CDR3 runs from the conserved cysteine through the conserved F or W. A D gene is named only where the DNA matches it firmly. A clone size is listed for some rows: how often the clone was seen (once, few, many), or a class if it is expanded.

J,D,size,V,DNA,CDR3
TRBJ1-2,TRBD1,.,TRBV4-3,TGCGCCAGCAGCCAAGATGCCGGGACAGGGGTTGGGGGCTATGGCTACACCTTC,CASSQDAGTGVGGYGYTF
TRBJ1-6,.,.,TRBV6-5,TGTGCCAGCACCCCGAGGACAGCCGTGGATTCACCCCTCCACTTT,CASTPRTAVDSPLHF
TRBJ1-5,.,.,TRBV21-1,TGTGCCAGCAGCAAATGGCCATATCCCGCTAATCAGCCCCAGCATTTT,CASSKWPYPANQPQHF
TRBJ2-1,.,.,TRBV5-1,TGCGCCAGCAGCTCCGATTACGAGCAGTTCTTC,CASSSDYEQFF
TRBJ2-7,TRBD1,.,TRBV6-5,TGTGCCAGCAGTTACTCGACAGGGGGGCTCTACGAGCAGTACTTC,CASSYSTGGLYEQYF
TRBJ1-1,.,.,TRBV19,TGTGCCAGTAGTATGGAGGTACAGAACACTGAAGCTTTCTTT,CASSMEVQNTEAFF
TRBJ1-5,.,.,TRBV4-1,TGCGCCAGCAGCTCTAGGGGTAATCAGCCCCAGCATTTT,CASSSRGNQPQHF
TRBJ2-2,.,few,TRBV12-3/TRBV12-4,TGTGCCTCGTGTCAACTTGACACCGGGGAGCTGTTTTTT,CASCQLDTGELFF
TRBJ2-6,.,once,TRBV18,TGTGCCAGCTATAGTGCGGGGAGCTCTGGGGCCAACGTCCTGACTTTC,CASYSAGSSGANVLTF
TRBJ2-7,TRBD1,.,TRBV25-1,TGTGCCAGCAGGGACGACAGGGGGCTAGGGTCCTACGAGCAGTACTTC,CASRDDRGLGSYEQYF
TRBJ1-2,.,once,TRBV30,TGTGCCCATACACCGGGGGGTGGCCGGTATGGCTACACCTTC,CAHTPGGGRYGYTF
TRBJ2-3,TRBD2,.,TRBV20-1,TGCAGTGCTAGTGTAGCGGGAGGAGATACGCAGTATTTT,CSASVAGGDTQYF
TRBJ2-1,TRBD2,.,TRBV24-1,TGTGCCACCAGTCCCGGACTAGCGGGAGGACAATTTAAATTCAGCTCCTACAATGAGCAGTTCTTC,CATSPGLAGGQFKFSSYNEQFF
TRBJ2-7,TRBD2,once,TRBV7-2,TGTGCCAGCAGCTCCTTAGCGGGGGCTTACGAGCAGTACTTC,CASSSLAGAYEQYF
TRBJ2-1,.,.,TRBV27,TGTGCCAGCAGTTTATCAATCTGGAACCGACCTAACAATGAGCAGTTCTTC,CASSLSIWNRPNNEQFF
TRBJ2-2,TRBD2,.,TRBV5-1,TGCGCCAGCAAAGGACTAGCGGGAGATGGCGGGGAGCTGTTTTTT,CASKGLAGDGGELFF
TRBJ2-1,TRBD2,once,TRBV4-2,TGTGCCAGCAGCCAAGATACGGGACTAGCGTCCAATGAGCAGTTCTTC,CASSQDTGLASNEQFF
TRBJ1-2,.,.,TRBV6-4,TGTGCCAGCAGATCGGACAGCAGCTATGGCTACACCTTC,CASRSDSSYGYTF
TRBJ1-1,TRBD1,.,TRBV29-1,TGCAGCGTTGAGGGACAGGTGAACACTGAAGCTTTCTTT,CSVEGQVNTEAFF
TRBJ2-3,TRBD1,.,TRBV30,TGTGCCTGGGGACAGGCTAGCACAGATACGCAGTATTTT,CAWGQASTDTQYF
TRBJ2-5,.,once,TRBV14,TGTGCCAGCAGCCAACGGACCTGGCGGACCCAGTACTTC,CASSQRTWRTQYF
TRBJ1-2,.,.,TRBV4-2,TGTGCCAGCAGCCAAGAGCCGGTAGCTAACTATGGCTACACCTTC,CASSQEPVANYGYTF
TRBJ1-5,.,.,TRBV12-5,TGTGCTAGTGGTTTAAGGGTAGGTCAGCCCCAGCATTTT,CASGLRVGQPQHF
TRBJ2-7,.,once,TRBV27,TGTGCCAGCAGTTTATCGATGGCTCCCCGGGGCTACGAGCAGTACTTC,CASSLSMAPRGYEQYF
TRBJ1-5,.,.,TRBV12-3/TRBV12-4,TGTGCCAGCAGCGATACAGAGGATCAGCCCCAGCATTTT,CASSDTEDQPQHF
TRBJ2-7,.,.,TRBV10-3,TGTGCCATCAGTGAGTCGGGGCAGGCCTACGAGCAGTACTTC,CAISESGQAYEQYF
TRBJ1-2,.,once,TRBV4-2,TGTGCCAGCAGCCAAGGAAGGGGCCCATGGGATGGCTACACCTTC,CASSQGRGPWDGYTF
TRBJ2-1,.,.,TRBV5-1,TGCGCCAGCAGCCCGGGCGGACTCTACTACAATGAGCAGTTCTTC,CASSPGGLYYNEQFF
TRBJ1-6,.,.,TRBV6-1,TGTGCCAGCAGTGAATCAGGGAGGAACCTCCACTTT,CASSESGRNLHF
TRBJ1-1,.,.,TRBV5-1,TGCGCCAGCAGCTTTAGGGGCCTTAGTGACACTGAAGCTTTCTTT,CASSFRGLSDTEAFF
TRBJ1-3,TRBD1,.,TRBV18,TGTGCCAGCTCACCATCCGGGACAGGGGGCCTACCCTCTGGAAACACCATATATTTT,CASSPSGTGGLPSGNTIYF
TRBJ1-6,TRBD1,.,TRBV27,TGTGCCAGCAGGCTAGGACAGGGCAATAATTCACCCCTCCACTTT,CASRLGQGNNSPLHF
TRBJ2-1,TRBD2,.,TRBV2,TGTGCCAGCAGTGAAATAGCGGGAGTAAGGTATGAGCAGTTCTTC,CASSEIAGVRYEQFF
TRBJ2-5,TRBD1,.,TRBV27,TGTGCCAGCAGTAGGACAGGGGGCGGGCAGACCCAGTACTTC,CASSRTGGGQTQYF
TRBJ2-5,.,.,TRBV6-6,TGTGCCAGCAGTGTTCAGGGGTACCAAGAGACCCAGTACTTC,CASSVQGYQETQYF
TRBJ2-7,.,.,TRBV7-9,TGTGCCACCGAGACACACTCCTACGAGCAGTACTTC,CATETHSYEQYF
TRBJ2-1,TRBD2,.,TRBV9,TGTGCCAGCAGCGTAGAGTATGGGCTAGCGGGAGTGAGCTCCTACAATGAGCAGTTCTTC,CASSVEYGLAGVSSYNEQFF
TRBJ2-3,.,.,TRBV2,TGTGCCACCGTTAGCACAGATACGCAGTATTTT,CATVSTDTQYF
TRBJ2-2,TRBD2,.,TRBV5-1,TGCGCCAGCAGCCCACTAGCGGGATTGAACACCGGGGAGCTGTTTTTT,CASSPLAGLNTGELFF
TRBJ2-7,TRBD1,.,TRBV30,TGTGCCTGTTCCGGGACAGGGTCCTACGAGCAGTACTTC,CACSGTGSYEQYF
TRBJ1-5,.,.,TRBV18,TGTGCCAGCTCACCGGACCACGGGGGAGCTTTTAGCAATCAGCCCCAGCATTTT,CASSPDHGGAFSNQPQHF
TRBJ1-4,.,.,TRBV7-9,TGTGCCAGCAGCTTAGGGGGAAATGAAAAACTGTTTTTT,CASSLGGNEKLFF
TRBJ2-7,TRBD2,few,TRBV6-6,TGTGCCAGCAGTTACGAGGGACTAGTCCCGCTTTTC,CASSYEGLVPLF
TRBJ1-2,.,.,TRBV21-1,TGTGCCAGCAGCAAAGCGACGTGGGGCTATGGCTACACCTTC,CASSKATWGYGYTF
TRBJ1-3,.,.,TRBV12-3/TRBV12-4,TGTGCCAGCGCCGGGGCTAGTGGAAACACCATATATTTT,CASAGASGNTIYF
TRBJ2-7,.,few,TRBV6-6,TGTGCCAGCAGTTCCCCGCGAGAGGGATCCTACGAGGAGTACTTC,CASSSPREGSYEEYF
TRBJ1-3,TRBD1,.,TRBV5-8,TGTGCCAGCACCCCCGGGACAGTCTCTGGAAACACCATATATTTT,CASTPGTVSGNTIYF
TRBJ2-1,.,.,TRBV6-5,TGTGCCAGCATACCCACAGGGTCCTACAATGAGCAGTTCTTC,CASIPTGSYNEQFF
TRBJ2-3,.,.,TRBV2,TGTGCCAGCAGTGAGCGGGCGCACACAGATACGCAGTATTTT,CASSERAHTDTQYF
TRBJ2-1,.,.,TRBV6-1,TGTGCCAGCAGTGAAGGGGGGCGCCCGATCTACAATGAGCAGTTCTTC,CASSEGGRPIYNEQFF
TRBJ1-1,.,many,TRBV6-2/TRBV6-3,TGTGCCAGCAGCCGGAGCCGGGACGGCTCAATGAACACTGAAGCTTTCTTT,CASSRSRDGSMNTEAFF
TRBJ2-4,.,.,TRBV11-2,TGTGCCAGCAGCTTAGAGGGGGGACAGTTCTGGGCCAAAAACATTCAGTACTTC,CASSLEGGQFWAKNIQYF
TRBJ1-5,.,.,TRBV19,TGTGCCAGTATGGGACTCGGGAATAGCAATCAGCCCCAGCATTTT,CASMGLGNSNQPQHF
TRBJ2-7,.,.,TRBV6-5,TGTGCCAGCAGCTCTTACCGGGGTTACGAGCAGTACTTC,CASSSYRGYEQYF
TRBJ1-1,.,.,TRBV9,TGTGCCAGCGCTGGGCCTCCAAGCGACACTGAAGCTTTCTTT,CASAGPPSDTEAFF